This TCR beta chain is from a study of T cell repertoires in cytomegalovirus infection. Study-level information: CMV epitopes that were recently identified and HLA-C-restricted were used alongside well-studied HLA-B-restricted ones. It can be stated that public TCR beta signatures indicated CMV infection as well as a matching HLA type. Points from the study as a whole: Cumulative frequency (of public TCR beta family members) identified carriers of CMV plus the relevant HLA. Dominating the ex vivo response were HLA-C-restricted CMV-specific TCR beta clonotypes.

A remark on this clonotype: Its antigen remains unidentified.

TCRdb processed the reads anew with MiXCR; each CDR3 protein has one entry. The sample lists around 340,000 distinct CDR3 sequences; roughly 29% were seen once. From germline, CDR1 is SGHDN and CDR2 FVKESK. The length of the CDR3 is 15 residues. V was clipped by 3 bases and J by 2 bases, with 13 bases between them. The V call is TRBV14, the J call TRBJ2-5; a weak D match, TRBD2 (6 bases). This specimen was cultured PBMCs, taken from culture after CMV antigen stimulation. The TCR was taken from a human donor in good health (CMV status not recorded). Some clones in this sample may be carry-over from other donors' samples. For the CDR3, the DNA is TGTGCCAGCAGCCAGGTACGGGGGACTCAAGAGACCCAGTACTTC. This sequence encodes CASSQVRGTQETQYF.